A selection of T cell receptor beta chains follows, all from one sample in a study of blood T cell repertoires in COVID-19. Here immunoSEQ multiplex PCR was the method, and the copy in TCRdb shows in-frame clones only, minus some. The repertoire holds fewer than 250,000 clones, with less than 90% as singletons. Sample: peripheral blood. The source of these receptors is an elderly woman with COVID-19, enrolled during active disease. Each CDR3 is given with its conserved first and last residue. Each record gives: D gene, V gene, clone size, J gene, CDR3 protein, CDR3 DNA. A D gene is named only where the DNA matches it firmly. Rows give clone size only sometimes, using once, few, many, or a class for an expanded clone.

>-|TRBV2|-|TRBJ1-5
CASSGGRINQPQHF
TGTGCCAGCAGCGGGGGACGGATCAATCAGCCCCAGCATTTT
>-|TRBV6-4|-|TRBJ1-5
CASRGIGAQHF
TGTGCCTCCCGGGGGATCGGAGCCCAGCATTTT
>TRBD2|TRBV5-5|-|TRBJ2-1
CASSLSGGTYNEQFF
TGTGCCAGCAGCCTGAGCGGGGGGACTTACAATGAGCAGTTCTTC
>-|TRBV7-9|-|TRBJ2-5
CASSFLAGEYGTQYF
TGTGCCAGCAGCTTTCTGGCAGGGGAGTACGGGACCCAGTACTTC
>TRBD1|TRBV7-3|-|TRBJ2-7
CASSPGTGYEQYF
TGTGCCAGCAGCCCTGGGACAGGATACGAGCAGTACTTC
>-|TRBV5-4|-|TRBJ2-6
CASSFDSSGANVLTF
TGTGCCAGCAGCTTCGACAGCTCTGGGGCCAACGTCCTGACTTTC
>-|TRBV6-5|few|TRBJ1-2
CASSQNEGGIGYTF
TGTGCCAGCAGTCAAAACGAGGGGGGGATAGGCTACACCTTC
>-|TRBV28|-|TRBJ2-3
CASMFRGSTDTQYF
TGTGCCAGCATGTTCCGGGGGAGCACAGATACGCAGTATTTT
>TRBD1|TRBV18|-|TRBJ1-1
CASSQQGDATEAFF
TGTGCCAGCTCACAACAGGGGGACGCTACTGAAGCTTTCTTT
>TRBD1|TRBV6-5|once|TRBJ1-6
CATGPGQQNSPLHF
TGTGCCACCGGTCCGGGACAGCAAAATTCACCCCTCCACTTT
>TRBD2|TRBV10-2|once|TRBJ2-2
CASRGRGGSGELFF
TGCGCCAGCAGGGGTCGGGGGGGTTCCGGGGAGCTGTTTTTT
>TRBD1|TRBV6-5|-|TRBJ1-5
CASSLQGNQPQHF
TGTGCCAGCAGCCTACAGGGGAATCAGCCCCAGCATTTT
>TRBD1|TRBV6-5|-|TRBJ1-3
CASRQTGGGGNTIYF
TGTGCCAGCCGACAAACAGGGGGAGGTGGAAACACCATATATTTT
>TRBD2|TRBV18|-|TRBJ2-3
CASSPRLAGGNTDTQYF
TGTGCCAGCTCACCCCGACTAGCGGGGGGGAACACAGATACGCAGTATTTT
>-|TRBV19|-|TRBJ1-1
CASNPGGPMNTEAFF
TGTGCCAGTAATCCGGGGGGCCCGATGAACACTGAAGCTTTCTTT
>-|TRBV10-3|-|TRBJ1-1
CAISPQGTGTEAFF
TGTGCCATCAGTCCTCAGGGAACGGGCACTGAAGCTTTCTTT
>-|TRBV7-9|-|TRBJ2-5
CASSLASLGETQYF
TGTGCCAGCAGCTTAGCTAGCCTTGGGGAGACCCAGTACTTC
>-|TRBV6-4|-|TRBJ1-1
CASRRQPMNTEAFF
TGTGCCAGCAGACGACAGCCCATGAACACTGAAGCTTTCTTT
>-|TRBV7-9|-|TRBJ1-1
CASSLGGLAEAFF
TGTGCCAGCAGCTTAGGGGGGCTGGCTGAAGCTTTCTTT
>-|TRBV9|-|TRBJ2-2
CASNLGEPTGELFF
TGTGCCAGCAACCTAGGAGAACCCACCGGGGAGCTGTTTTTT
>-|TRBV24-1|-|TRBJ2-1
CATSGAARRSYNEQFF
TGTGCCACCTCAGGAGCGGCGAGGCGATCCTACAATGAGCAGTTCTTC
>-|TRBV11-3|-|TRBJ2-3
CASSGRSGGSSTDTQYF
TGTGCCAGCAGCGGACGCTCCGGAGGTTCTAGCACAGATACGCAGTATTTT
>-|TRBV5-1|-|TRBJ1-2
CASSSATKGGYTF
TGCGCCAGCAGCTCGGCGACAAAGGGGGGCTACACCTTC
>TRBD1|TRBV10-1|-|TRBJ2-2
CASSQGGAGTGELFF
TGCGCCAGCAGTCAAGGGGGCGCAGGCACCGGGGAGCTGTTTTTT
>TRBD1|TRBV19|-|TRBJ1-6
CASSGGTGSALHF
TGTGCCAGTTCAGGGGGGACCGGATCGGCCCTCCACTTT
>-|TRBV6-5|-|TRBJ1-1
CASSLLLDTEAFF
TGTGCCAGCAGCTTACTATTGGACACTGAAGCTTTCTTT
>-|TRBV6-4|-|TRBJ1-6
CASSGTLNSPLHF
TGTGCCAGCAGTGGAACTTTGAATTCACCCCTCCACTTT
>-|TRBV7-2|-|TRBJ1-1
CASSLAGGVNTEAFF
TGTGCCAGCAGCTTAGCCGGAGGAGTAAACACTGAAGCTTTCTTT
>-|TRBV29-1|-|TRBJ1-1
CSVQPGGNTEAFF
TGCAGCGTCCAGCCCGGCGGGAACACTGAAGCTTTCTTT
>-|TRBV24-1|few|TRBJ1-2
CATSDVQGYGYTF
TGTGCCACCAGTGATGTGCAGGGTTATGGCTACACCTTC
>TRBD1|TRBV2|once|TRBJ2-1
CATFRDRGNEQFF
TGTGCCACCTTCCGGGACAGGGGGAATGAGCAGTTCTTC
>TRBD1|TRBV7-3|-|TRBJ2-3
CASSLRGTGITDTQYF
TGTGCCAGCAGCTTAAGGGGGACAGGGATCACAGATACGCAGTATTTT
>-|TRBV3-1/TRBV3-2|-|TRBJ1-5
CASSQAGGAQHF
TGTGCCAGCAGCCAAGCTGGGGGGGCCCAGCATTTT
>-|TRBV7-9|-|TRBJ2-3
CASSLGVQWATDTQYF
TGTGCCAGCAGCTTAGGCGTACAGTGGGCCACAGATACGCAGTATTTT
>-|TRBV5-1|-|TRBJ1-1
CASSFAGGTEAFF
TGCGCCAGCAGCTTTGCGGGAGGCACTGAAGCTTTCTTT
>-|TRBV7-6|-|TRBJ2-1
CASSSYAGGQYNEQFF
TGTGCCAGCAGCTCGTATGCGGGGGGACAGTACAATGAGCAGTTCTTC
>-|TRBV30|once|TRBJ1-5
CAWSVRDEGEINRAQHF
TGTGCCTGGAGTGTACGGGATGAGGGGGAAATCAACCGTGCCCAGCATTTT
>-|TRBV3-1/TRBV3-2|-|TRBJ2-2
CASSREGDTGELFF
TGTGCCAGCAGTCGAGAGGGGGACACCGGGGAGCTGTTTTTT
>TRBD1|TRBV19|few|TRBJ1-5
CASSDTGGRGSAQHF
TGTGCCAGTAGTGATACAGGGGGTCGGGGTTCGGCCCAGCATTTT
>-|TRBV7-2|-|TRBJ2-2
CASSLAPLGGTGELFF
TGTGCCAGCAGCTTAGCTCCGCTAGGGGGTACCGGGGAGCTGTTTTTT
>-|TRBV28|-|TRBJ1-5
CASSLGQIVGNQPQHF
TGTGCCAGCAGTTTAGGACAGATTGTGGGCAATCAGCCCCAGCATTTT
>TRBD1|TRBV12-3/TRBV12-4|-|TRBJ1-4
CASSDRVGKLFF
TGTGCCAGCAGTGACAGGGTAGGAAAACTGTTTTTT
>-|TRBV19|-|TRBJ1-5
CASSPTRQYQPQHF
TGTGCCAGTAGTCCCACCCGACAGTATCAGCCCCAGCATTTT
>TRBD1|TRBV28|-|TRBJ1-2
CASRPVRTGYGYTF
TGTGCCAGCCGACCTGTTAGGACAGGCTATGGCTACACCTTC
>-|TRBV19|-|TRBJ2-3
CASSIGGPRVTDTQYF
TGTGCCAGTAGTATAGGGGGGCCCAGAGTCACAGATACGCAGTATTTT
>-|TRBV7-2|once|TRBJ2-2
CASSLEPGELFF
TGTGCCAGCAGTTTAGAGCCCGGGGAGCTGTTTTTT
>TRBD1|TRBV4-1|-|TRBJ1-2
CASSSGTGDYGYTF
TGCGCCAGCAGCTCCGGGACAGGGGACTATGGCTACACCTTC
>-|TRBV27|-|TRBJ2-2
CASRLLVSNTGELFF
TGTGCCAGCAGACTACTAGTATCGAACACCGGGGAGCTGTTTTTT